The source of this T cell receptor beta chain is a study of T cells in Graves' hyperthyroidism and ophthalmopathy (dated by TCRdb to between 2018 and 2020). Turning to the overall study: Peripheral blood samples were taken at initial diagnosis, before any treatment was given. The 100 or so discovery patients were randomly split 7:3 into training and test sets. TCR V-J signatures able to tell the groups apart were searched for in a discovery cohort of 100 or so patients, of whom over 40 had Graves' ophthalmopathy and 57 had stable Graves' hyperthyroidism. In over five Graves' hyperthyroidism patients, the study also compared T-cell repertoires from thyroid tissue with T-cell repertoires from blood. Prospective prediction of ophthalmopathy was tested in an independent validation cohort of 18 to 20 hyperthyroidism patients and 15 to 17 patients who later progressed to ophthalmopathy. Following sampling, methimazole starting at 30 mg daily was given to hyperthyroidism patients, and high-dose intravenous methylprednisolone was given to ophthalmopathy patients. TCR Vbeta CDR3 sequencing of 140 or so peripheral blood samples (43 ophthalmopathy, about 74 hyperthyroidism and approximately 17 progressor patients) is reported in the paper. The investigation overall reported the following: No statistical method was used to fix the sample size in advance, and group allocation was not hidden from the investigators. Most expanded thyroid clonotypes (frequency above 0.001) were also found in blood, which suggests that blood repertoires may mirror thyroid immune responses. Ophthalmopathy was separated from stable hyperthyroidism by a 13 V-J signature model, with 87.88% sensitivity and approximately 81% specificity obtained in cross-validation and 80%/75% obtained in testing. During validation, the model predicted progression to ophthalmopathy a median of about 5.9 months ahead of onset, with almost 71% sensitivity and 72.22% specificity.

A patient counted as having stable Graves' hyperthyroidism if no progression to ophthalmopathy occurred over 18 months of follow-up. Hyperthyroidism patients were newly diagnosed, with disease duration under 2 months, and aged 18 to 65 years. Exclusion was applied to patients with uncontrolled infections, other autoimmune diseases, pregnancy or lactation. Clinical symptoms, serum thyroxine and TRAb, thyroid ultrasound, and orbital computed tomography formed the basis for the diagnoses. PBMCs were isolated from approximately 10 ml of fresh peripheral blood by Ficoll-Paque density gradient centrifugation. Total RNA was extracted with Trizol reagent, and quality was checked on an Agilent 2100 Bioanalyzer. Amplification of TCR beta CDR3 regions was carried out from RNA transcripts. The TCR CDR3 was subjected to a first round of RT-PCR using the HTBI primer set and the Qiagen OneStep RT-PCR kit. A second multiplex PCR round built the libraries, followed by size selection and purification. Paired-end sequencing of the libraries was performed with 100 bp reads on an Illumina HiSeq2000. Per the source publication's procedure: SOAPnuke was used to process the raw data, throwing out any read that contained adapters or uncalled bases, had a mean Phred below 15, or lacked an exact constant-primer or identifier match. High-quality paired reads were merged with COPE v1.2.5, and unique nucleotide sequences were defined as clonotypes. Clonotypes were aligned to IMGT TRBV, TRBD and TRBJ reference segments using MiTCR v1.1. The analysis included only V-J combinations with a frequency above 0.0001, which together covered 98% to 99.2% of the repertoires. A TCS score was defined as the ratio of F50 (clonal expansion) to E x V (chaos), with BLOSUM62-based TCRdist applied between CDR3 peptides within each V-J. Welch's t-statistics and random forest reduced several hundred V-J features to around 14, which were used in a naive Bayes classifier (R e1071). Using fastp at Q25 and MiXCR, TCRdb reprocessed the public reads and kept productive beta chains. Under each unique CDR3 protein, matching rows form one entry showing the most common genes and DNA. The V and J calls shown here were made by TCRdb, not taken from the authors' results. In this sample the table shows around 520,000 distinct CDR3 sequences, approximately 14% of which occur a single time. Less than 20% of the sample is taken by the ten largest.

This clonotype was seen at least ten times. The specificity of this receptor is unknown. The input lacks base qualities; no much larger clone sits a single base away. The CDR3 spans 18 residues, from the cysteine through the phenylalanine. The entry retains the CDR3 DNA only, 54 bases that are in frame from base 1. Germline trimming amounts to 4 bases on V and 1 base on J, with 6 as the count of junction bases outside the gene matches. As encoded in the germline V gene (reference sequence), CDR1 is LGHDT while CDR2 is YNNKEL. The chain couples TRBV3-1 to TRBJ2-1, with 14 bases in between that match TRBD2. Source material: blood. This TCR came from a woman younger than 30 with Graves' hyperthyroidism. The CDR3 reads as follows: CASSLGTSGSESYNEQFF. In nucleotides, the sequence is TGTGCCAGCAGCCTCGGGACTAGCGGGAGTGAGTCCTACAATGAGCAGTTCTTC.